The 22 T cell receptor beta chains in this list originate from one sample, sequenced in a study of blood T cell repertoires in COVID-19. The assay was immunoSEQ multiplex PCR, and TCRdb's table has in-frame clones only and misses some. The data hold approximately 350,000 clones, with around 89% observed a single time. The sequencing sample was made of peripheral blood. These receptor sequences come from a woman in her thirties with COVID-19, enrolled during active disease.

The rearrangement links TRBV14 to TRBJ1-2; D call uncertain. Trimming pared 3 bases from V and 1 base from J, leaving 15 bases between. Germline V gene lookup returns CDR1 SGHDN and CDR2 FVKESK. The CDR3 runs 16 residues. The CDR3 DNA sequence: TGTGCCAGCAGCCAGTCTCTTGTCAGTGTTAACTATGGCTACACCTTC. Protein sequence: CASSQSLVSVNYGYTF.

The chain has TRBV5-4 and TRBJ1-2; no reliable D call. CDR3 size: 13 residues. V shed 2 bases and J shed 6 bases, with 11 bases lying between them. Per the germline V gene, CDR1 is SGHNT and CDR2 is YYREEE (reference sequence). In nucleotides, the CDR3 is TGTGCCAGCAGCTTAAACCCCGAGGATGGCTACACCTTC. Translation gives CASSLNPEDGYTF.

Comment on this clone: The sample has other DNA sequences that encode this CDR3 too. The V gene is TRBV27, the J gene TRBJ2-1, with 8 nucleotides matching TRBD1. This CDR3 region has 14 residues. Unmatched junction bases numbered 2, after V lost 5 bases and J lost 2 bases. Germline CDR1 reads MNHEY; CDR2 reads SMNVEV (reference sequence). CDR3 sequence: CASSPGGPYNEQFF. The CDR3 DNA follows: TGTGCCAGCAGTCCAGGGGGCCCCTACAATGAGCAGTTCTTC.

The CDR3, as DNA: TGTGCCAGCAGCTTAGGGGCAGGGTGGGGCGGCACTGAAGCTTTCTTT. It specifies CASSLGAGWGGTEAFF. The chain joins TRBV11-2 to TRBJ1-1; a weak D match, TRBD1 (5 bases). Trimming removed 1 base from V and 4 bases from J, with 16 bases in between. Germline V lookup: CDR1 SGHAT, CDR2 FQNNGV. The CDR3 has 16 residues.

This chain joins TRBV5-6 and TRBJ2-2; TRBD2 agrees at 13 bases. Germline V gene sequence: CDR1 SGHDT, CDR2 YYEEEE. Trimming removed 4 bases from V and 4 bases from J; junction bases left unmatched: 10. This CDR3 comprises 18 residues. As DNA, the CDR3 is TGTGCCAGCAGCCCAGGACTAGCGGGAGCTGTTAGCACCGGGGAGCTGTTTTTT. It specifies CASSPGLAGAVSTGELFF.

This clone was observed once. The rearrangement joins TRBV18 to TRBJ1-5; 10 nucleotides match TRBD1. Germline values: CDR1 KGHSH, CDR2 LQKENI. The CDR3 runs 18 residues. Trimming at V came to 3 bases and at J to 1 base, leaving 9 bases not matched to a gene. The CDR3, as DNA: TGTGCCAGCTCACCCCGGCCCCCGGGACAGGGGAGCAATCAGCCCCAGCATTTT. Translating gives CASSPRPPGQGSNQPQHF. Supplemented by reference TRBV18 and TRBJ1-5, the full variable domain reads NAGVMQNPRHLVRRRGQEARLRCSPMKGHSHVYWYRQLPEEGLKFMVYLQKENIIDESGMPKERFSAEFPKEGPSILRIQQVVRGDSAAYFCASSPRPPGQGSNQPQHFGDGTRLSIL.

This chain links TRBV7-9 with TRBJ2-7; D is unclear. This CDR3 is 13 amino acids long. CDR1 is SEHNR, CDR2 FQNEAQ, per germline (reference sequence). V was shortened by 1 base and J by 5 bases, with 9 bases between the two germline ends. CDR3 residues: CASSLDWSDEQYV. The CDR3 DNA is TGTGCCAGCAGCTTAGATTGGAGTGACGAGCAGTACGTC.

This chain uses TRBV6-5 with TRBJ1-1; D is undetermined. The CDR3 totals 13 residues. V lost 0 bases to trimming and J lost 7 bases, with 9 bases between them. Germline CDR1 and CDR2: MNHEY and SVGAGI. CDR3 DNA: TGTGCCAGCAGTTACTCGAAGGACTTTGAAGCTTTCTTT. It codes for CASSYSKDFEAFF.

This chain joins TRBV2 and TRBJ1-6, with D unclear. V was shortened by 5 bases and J by 9 bases, with 8 bases between the two germline ends. The V gene's germline CDR1 is SNHLY and CDR2 FYNNEI. This CDR3 has 12 amino acids. The CDR3 protein is CASSPQSSPLHF. CDR3 bases: TGTGCCAGCAGTCCACAGAGTTCACCCCTCCACTTT.

This chain joins TRBV18 and TRBJ2-6, with 8 bases lining up with TRBD1. Per germline, CDR1 KGHSH and CDR2 LQKENI. The CDR3 length is 15 residues. The J segment lost 4 bases and the V segment lost 4 bases, leaving 3 bases of the junction unmatched. The CDR3 protein is CASSRQGTGANVLTF. The CDR3 bases are TGTGCCAGCTCACGACAGGGGACCGGGGCCAACGTCCTGACTTTC.

The chain uses TRBV28 and TRBJ1-5; D ambiguous. CDR3 length: 15 amino acids. V lost 2 bases to trimming and J lost 2 bases, with 10 bases between them. Germline V gene sequence: CDR1 MDHEN, CDR2 SYDVKM. CDR3 protein: CASSLEAGGNQPQHF. The CDR3 DNA sequence: TGTGCCAGCAGTTTAGAGGCCGGCGGCAATCAGCCCCAGCATTTT.

The CDR3 loop reads CASTVSGANYGYTF. CDR3 sequence (DNA): TGTGCCAGCACCGTATCAGGGGCCAACTATGGCTACACCTTC. The rearrangement uses TRBV7-8 and TRBJ1-2; tentatively, D is TRBD1 (6 bases). The V end lost 7 bases, the J end lost 2 bases, and 14 bases lay between the germline ends. Germline-derived CDR1 and CDR2 are SGHVS and FQNEAQ. The CDR3 is made up of 14 amino acids.

The chain employs TRBV7-9 and TRBJ2-7; unclear D gene. CDR1 and CDR2 from the germline V gene are SEHNR and FQNEAQ (reference sequence). With 5 bases removed from V and 4 bases from J, the gap between germline ends came to 6 bases. The CDR3 is 11 amino acids. The CDR3 protein is CASSETYEQYF. The CDR3, as DNA: TGTGCCAGCAGCGAAACTTACGAGCAGTACTTC. The variable domain in full, completed from reference TRBV7-9 and TRBJ2-7, reads DTGVSQNPRHKITKRGQNVTFRCDPISEHNRLYWYRQTLGQGPEFLTYFQNEAQLEKSRLLSDRFSAERPKGSFSTLEIQRTEQGDSAMYLCASSETYEQYFGPGTRLTVT.

V and J are TRBV18 and TRBJ1-1, with D perhaps TRBD1 (5 bases). The V end was cut by 2 bases, the J end by 1 base, with 11 bases between. Germline V lookup: CDR1 KGHSH, CDR2 LQKENI. The CDR3 covers 15 residues. CDR3 bases: TGTGCCAGCTCACCAGATCGGGGGTCGAACACTGAAGCTTTCTTT. It encodes CASSPDRGSNTEAFF. The complete variable domain, with remaining parts taken from reference TRBV18 and TRBJ1-1, reads NAGVMQNPRHLVRRRGQEARLRCSPMKGHSHVYWYRQLPEEGLKFMVYLQKENIIDESGMPKERFSAEFPKEGPSILRIQQVVRGDSAAYFCASSPDRGSNTEAFFGQGTRLTVV.

The chain joins TRBV6-2 or TRBV6-3 to TRBJ2-1, with 12 bases identical to TRBD2. This CDR3 contains 17 residues. Looked up from germline, CDR1 is MNHEY and CDR2 is SVGEGT. Trimming cost V 5 bases and J 9 bases; bases outside gene matches: 14. CDR3 sequence (DNA): TGTGCCAGCAGTCCGGGACTAGCGGGCCCTCACTGGGGTGAGCAGTTCTTC. Encoded protein: CASSPGLAGPHWGEQFF.

This chain links TRBV7-6 with TRBJ2-1; no clear D. The CDR3 consists of 15 residues. Germline CDR1 reads SGHVS; CDR2 reads FNYEAQ. V lost 1 base, J lost 2 bases, and 9 bases lay in between. The CDR3 is CASSLGTVPYNEQFF. The CDR3 bases are TGTGCCAGCAGCTTAGGTACAGTCCCCTACAATGAGCAGTTCTTC. The entire variable domain, with the rest obtained from reference TRBV7-6 and TRBJ2-1, is as follows: GAGVSQSPRYKVTKRGQDVALRCDPISGHVSLYWYRQALGQGPEFLTYFNYEAQQDKSGLPNDRFSAERPEGSISTLTIQRTEQRDSAMYRCASSLGTVPYNEQFFGPGTRLTVL.

The chain joins TRBV28 to TRBJ1-1; weak D call: TRBD1 (6 bases). This CDR3 region has 14 residues. V dropped 6 bases and J dropped 4 bases, with 15 bases sitting between them. Germline assignment: CDR1 MDHEN and CDR2 SYDVKM. The CDR3 DNA follows: TGTGCCAGCAGCCCCCCGCAGGGGCGCACTGAAGCTTTCTTT. It specifies CASSPPQGRTEAFF.

This chain connects TRBV7-9 to TRBJ1-3, with D uncertain. Germline lookup yields CDR1 SEHNR and CDR2 FQNEAQ (reference sequence). This CDR3 spans 13 amino acids. The V and J ends lost 5 bases and 0 bases respectively, with 5 bases between them. The CDR3 spells CASSVLSGNTIYF. The CDR3, as DNA: TGTGCCAGCAGCGTCCTCTCTGGAAACACCATATATTTT.

This clone was found once. The genes are TRBV6-5 and TRBJ2-5, with 11 bases fitting TRBD2. CDR3 length: 16 amino acids. CDR1 is MNHEY, CDR2 SVGAGI, per germline. The V gene end was trimmed by 2 bases and the J gene end by 5 bases; junction bases not matched to a gene: 7. This chain's CDR3 is CASSYGTSGPAETQYF. CDR3 nucleotides: TGTGCCAGCAGTTACGGGACTAGCGGACCTGCGGAGACCCAGTACTTC.

The CDR3 loop reads CASSAGFDRGYGYTF. CDR3 DNA sequence: TGTGCCAGCAGCGCCGGGTTTGACAGGGGCTATGGCTACACCTTC. The gene calls are TRBV9 and TRBJ1-2, with 8 bases identical to TRBD1. The CDR3 loop spans 15 amino acids. Germline V gene data show CDR1 as SGDLS and CDR2 as YYNGEE. The V segment lost 3 bases and the J segment 4 bases; nucleotides outside the gene matches: 8.

V gene TRBV5-8 combines with J gene TRBJ1-1; D possibly corresponds to TRBD1 (5 bases). Looked up from germline, CDR1 is SGHTS and CDR2 is YDEGEE. Trimming removed 4 bases at V and 4 bases at J, with 17 bases between. The CDR3 covers 15 residues. The CDR3 DNA reads as TGTGCCAGCAGCCCAGGGTCCTGGGGGGGCACTGAAGCTTTCTTT. This encodes CASSPGSWGGTEAFF.

The chain couples TRBV19 to TRBJ2-2, with 8 bases identical to TRBD1. CDR3 length: 16 amino acids. Trimming took 1 base from V and 6 from J; bases not matched to a gene: 7. Germline V gives CDR1 LNHDA, CDR2 SQIVND (reference sequence). The CDR3 protein is CASSIVQGVNPGELFF. DNA for the CDR3: TGTGCCAGTAGTATAGTACAGGGGGTAAACCCCGGGGAGCTGTTTTTT.